This TCR beta chain was recorded in a study of cytomegalovirus exposure and HLA in healthy donors (dated by TCRdb to 2017 to 2019). Background on the whole study: An earlier analysis of roughly 500 of the donors reported 250 to 350 Gb of sequence data and around 120 million unique TCR beta sequences obtained from about 170 million T cells. An early release that covered 640 HLA-typed donors contained approximately 300 gigabases of sequencing data and tens of millions of unique TCR sequences. Among the roughly 390 genotyped donors, under 90% belonged to the genetic ancestry cluster associated with self-reported Caucasian donors. The study was designed to test whether signatures of past pathogen exposure could be identified by cataloging public T cell receptors. The study profiled the T cell repertoires of under 700 subjects by immunosequencing and related them to cytomegalovirus serostatus. A separate validation cohort of 90 to 150 different subjects was used in addition to the roughly 670-subject first cohort. High-throughput TCR immunosequencing, statistical association of individual TCRs with disease status, and machine learning were combined to predict cytomegalovirus infection status. A later analysis re-analyzed previously published TCR beta repertoires from approximately 670 donors and added high-resolution HLA genotyping to study TCR occurrence patterns. Rather than using new phenotypic data, the later analysis identified candidate immune exposures from TCR beta sequences and from how often those sequences occurred across donors. In an earlier analysis of a few hundred of the donors, high-throughput TCR beta sequencing was used to judge whether each TCR beta V gene segment behaved as functional or pseudogenic. Donor age, sex, ethnicity and CMV serostatus were compiled alongside the repertoire data. In a later genetic analysis, genome-wide SNP genotypes for about three fifths of the roughly 670 donors were used, and that subset was treated as a discovery cohort. All discovery cohort repertoires had been generated using a single sequencing platform. HLA typing covered class I and class II loci at four-digit resolution. Typing coverage differed by locus: A, B, C, DRB1 and DQB1 were typed in roughly 620-630 donors, DQA1 in approximately 520, DPA1 in nearly 610, and DPB1 in 400 to 490. Four or five DR-DQ haplotypes were handled as single units for association and clustering, since linkage in the cohort was strong. Among some 400 genotyped donors of the cohort, an average of around 250,000 unique TCR beta nucleotide sequences was sequenced per donor, of which about 18% were non-productive. Results and caveats for the whole study, not just this receptor: Immune exposure information for the cohort was limited to CMV serostatus. In this cohort, only TCR beta chains were sequenced, and detectable features were limited by the absence of alpha or paired-chain data. In an earlier analysis of some 640 of the donors, most TCR beta V segments were observed in productive rearrangements about 87% or about 30% of the time, broadly matching IMGT annotations. Some IMGT-functional V segments, including TRBV6-2 and TRBV6-3, could not be distinguished by the 87-base-pair reads and were therefore excluded. According to a later analysis, parvovirus B19, influenza, CMV and Epstein-Barr virus appeared linked to several top co-occurrence clusters. Most TCR sequences were seen in very few donors, while some public TCRs were found in many individuals. Roughly uniform sequencing depth across donors was assumed in presence/absence analyses, although this assumption may not hold. A later analysis associated about 16,000 TCR beta sequences with specific HLA alleles at a false discovery rate of 0.05. When HLA alleles, especially DR and DQ, strongly co-occurred, attributing TCR associations to individual alleles was difficult. In a later analysis, most CMV-associated TCR beta chains were found to appear HLA-restricted, with HLA associations seemingly driven largely by CMV exposure. Compared with equally common non-associated chains, HLA-associated TCR beta chains in a later analysis were more clonally expanded and had lower generation probabilities. Correlated functional status among segregating V segments might reflect linkage disequilibrium, but an unknown experimental factor could not be ruled out. According to the authors, the approach could potentially be generalized to other disease states and immunological phenotypes. In a later genetic analysis, fewer N-insertions in productive TCRs were reported among donors in an Asian-associated ancestry cluster than the roughly 670-donor mean. In a later analysis, the rate of TCR association differed among HLA loci, with DRB1 alleles having the most associated TCRs and HLA-C alleles having the fewest. Because counts were too low, roughly 17 rarely observed V segments, including chromosome 9 orphons, were left out of the earlier analysis of 500 to 650 of the donors. In vitro tests confirmed that three of the cytomegalovirus-associated TCR beta chains recognize cytomegalovirus antigens. The sequencing pipeline was judged likely to have produced a cluster of highly shared sequence variants as a technical artifact. Because some donors lacked HLA typing at each locus, the association tests relied only on the typed subset. A further reported finding was that TCR beta sequences accurately predicted the HLA-A and HLA-B alleles for most subjects in the first cohort. The study gave a list of 150 to 200 TCR beta chains associated with cytomegalovirus. In a later genetic analysis, a missense DCLRE1C variant was associated with V-gene and J-gene trimming of TCR beta chains, and the association was replicated in an independent cohort. The classifier was reported to diagnose cytomegalovirus status with high specificity and sensitivity in both the original and validation cohorts.

The cohort consisted of hundreds of healthy bone marrow donors. All cohort members were sampled while nominally healthy, although unrecorded immune exposures were likely present. The donor tested CMV seropositive, placing the donor among the 250 to 300 seropositive members of the cohort. Each donor provided a peripheral blood sample, and peripheral blood mononuclear cells were used for TCR beta sequencing. The Qiagen DNeasy Blood Extraction Kit was used to extract genomic DNA from the blood cell samples. Trimming removed 1 base from V and 5 bases from J, leaving 8 bases between the germline ends. The cysteine opens and the phenylalanine closes a CDR3 of 13 amino acids. The entry retains the CDR3 DNA only, 39 bases that are in frame from base 1. From the germline V gene, CDR1 is SGHTA and CDR2 is FQGNSA. To prepare the library, the immunoSEQ multiplex PCR assay was applied. A mixture of 60 forward primers for TCR Vbeta segments and 13 reverse primers for TCR Jbeta segments was used in the multiplex PCR. The CDR3 region of rearranged TCR beta genes was amplified from genomic DNA with a multiplex PCR assay. On the Illumina HiSeq System, the amplified TCR beta libraries were sequenced as 87-base-pair reads. The paper's data handling went like this. A later analysis counted 65 million to 90 million unique TCR beta chains across the 550 to 700 repertoires, and 9 million to 14 million of these chains were shared by at least two donors. To remove PCR and sequencing errors, raw reads were error-corrected and collapsed into unique sequences using a nearest-neighbor algorithm that merged closely related sequences. To assign V, D and J gene segments, CDR3 sequences were aligned to IMGT reference sequences. Each retained sequence needed at least a six-nucleotide match to both a V gene segment and a J gene segment. A rearrangement counted as productive if the CDR3 had no stop codons and remained in frame with V and J, and every other rearrangement counted as non-productive. CDR3 was defined according to IMGT convention as the region running from the second conserved V-encoded cysteine to the conserved J-encoded phenylalanine. In an earlier analysis of 550 to 650 of the donors, sequences lacking an unambiguous match to a single V gene segment were excluded. An earlier analysis of fewer than 750 of the donors classified V segments as functional when productive rearrangements were above 56.7% and as segregating when the standard deviation between donors was above 5%. To diagnose cytomegalovirus status from the catalog of TCR beta chain sequences, a statistical classification framework was built. In a later analysis, TCR nucleotide sequences were compared against IMGT/GENE-DB human TR gene sequences so that V and J genes could be assigned. The TCRdist pipeline was used in a later analysis to assign CDR3 sequences and most-parsimonious VDJ recombination scenarios. In a later analysis, each TCR beta chain was defined by its CDR3 amino acid sequence together with its V-gene family, and reads lacking a unique V-gene family were excluded. In a later analysis, 450 to 600 highly shared, low-generation-probability nucleotide sequences were removed to address suspected cross-contamination and a sequencing artifact. In a later analysis, a clonal expansion index for each public chain was calculated from normalized within-repertoire ranks of inferred template counts. Generation probabilities in a later analysis came from a VDJ recombination model fitted to out-of-frame rearrangements, and those results were checked against IGoR. Hypergeometric tests were used in a later analysis to score TCR-TCR, TCR-HLA and TCR-CMV co-occurrence, with a repertoire-size bias correction applied to the TCR pairs. A later analysis estimated false discovery rates by permuting HLA or CMV assignments 20 times. In a later analysis, co-occurring TCRs were grouped using DBSCAN, with TCRdist sequence similarity added in when clustering inside HLA-allele-positive subsets. Repertoires with fewer than 30,000 or more than 120,000 public chains were left out of co-occurrence clustering, as were about 5 repertoires with anomalous nucleotide sharing. TCRdb re-hosts the immuneACCESS table, in-frame sequences only. Its copies lack some clones; in the studies checked, an unresolved V gene accounts for under half of them, and the cause for the rest is not known. That table is the source of V, J and clone size, and D and trimming were worked out from the DNA. The sample contains about 210,000 clones, over 75% of them found a single time. 10% to 13% of the sample rests with the top ten.

This clone was picked up one time. Its antigen is currently not known. Base qualities are not provided; no much larger clone lies one nucleotide away. The chain was built from TRBV7-2 and TRBJ1-2; the D gene cannot be named for sure. The origin of this receptor is a woman in her 50s in good health and CMV-seropositive. Sequencing input: PBMCs. The CDR3 amino acid sequence is: CASSLVTDYGYTF. The nucleotides read TGTGCCAGCAGCTTAGTTACAGATTATGGCTACACCTTC. Outside the CDR3, residues come from the reference TRBV7-2 and TRBJ1-2 proteins, so the full variable domain is: GAGVSQSPSNKVTEKGKDVELRCDPISGHTALYWYRQSLGQGLEFLIYFQGNSAPDKSGLPSDRFSAERTGGSVSTLTIQRTQQEDSAVYLCASSLVTDYGYTFGSGTRLTVV.